The present T cell receptor beta chain was sequenced within a study of OX40 agonist ivuxolimab in advanced cancers. The assay was immunoSEQ multiplex PCR, and TCRdb's table has in-frame clones only and misses some. There are about 62,000 clones in the sample; around 85% occur only once, and 3.5% to 4% lies in the top ten. The sequencing here drew on CD4+ or CD8+ T cells sorted from blood, taken in a trial of the OX40 agonist ivuxolimab. This receptor was obtained from an adult with an advanced solid tumor such as melanoma, head and neck, liver or kidney cancer.

CDR3 region: CASSIYQGSYEQYF. The CDR3 region has the DNA TGTGCCAGTAGTATATATCAGGGATCCTACGAGCAGTACTTC. The chain joins TRBV19 to TRBJ2-7, with D maybe TRBD1 (5 bases). The CDR3 sequence is 14 residues long. From germline, CDR1 is LNHDA and CDR2 SQIVND (reference sequence). V was clipped by 2 bases and J by 1 base, with 9 bases between them.